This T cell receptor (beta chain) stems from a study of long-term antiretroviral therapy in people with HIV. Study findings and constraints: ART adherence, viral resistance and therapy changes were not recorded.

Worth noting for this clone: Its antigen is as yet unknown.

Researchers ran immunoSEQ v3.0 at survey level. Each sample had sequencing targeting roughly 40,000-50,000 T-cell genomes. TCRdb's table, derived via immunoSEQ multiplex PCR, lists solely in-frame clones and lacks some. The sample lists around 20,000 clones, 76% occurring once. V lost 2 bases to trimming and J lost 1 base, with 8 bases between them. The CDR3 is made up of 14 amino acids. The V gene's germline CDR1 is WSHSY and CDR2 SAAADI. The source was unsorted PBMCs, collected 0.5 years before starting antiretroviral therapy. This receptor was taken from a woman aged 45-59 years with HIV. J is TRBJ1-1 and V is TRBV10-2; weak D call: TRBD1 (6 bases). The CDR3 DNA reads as TGCGCCAGCAGTGAGACACAGGGGAACACTGAAGCTTTCTTT. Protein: CASSETQGNTEAFF.